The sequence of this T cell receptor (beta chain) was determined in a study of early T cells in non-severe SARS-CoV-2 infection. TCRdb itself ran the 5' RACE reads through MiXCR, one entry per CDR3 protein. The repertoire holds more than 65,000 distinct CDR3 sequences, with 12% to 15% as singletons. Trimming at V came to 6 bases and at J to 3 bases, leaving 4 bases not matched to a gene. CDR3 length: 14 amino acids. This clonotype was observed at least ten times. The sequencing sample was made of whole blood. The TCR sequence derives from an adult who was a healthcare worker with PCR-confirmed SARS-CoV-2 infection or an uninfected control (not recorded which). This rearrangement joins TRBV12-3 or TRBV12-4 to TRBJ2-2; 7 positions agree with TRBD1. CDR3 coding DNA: TGTGCCAGCAGGCTAACAGGGGACACCGGGGAGCTGTTTTTT. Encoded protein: CASRLTGDTGELFF.